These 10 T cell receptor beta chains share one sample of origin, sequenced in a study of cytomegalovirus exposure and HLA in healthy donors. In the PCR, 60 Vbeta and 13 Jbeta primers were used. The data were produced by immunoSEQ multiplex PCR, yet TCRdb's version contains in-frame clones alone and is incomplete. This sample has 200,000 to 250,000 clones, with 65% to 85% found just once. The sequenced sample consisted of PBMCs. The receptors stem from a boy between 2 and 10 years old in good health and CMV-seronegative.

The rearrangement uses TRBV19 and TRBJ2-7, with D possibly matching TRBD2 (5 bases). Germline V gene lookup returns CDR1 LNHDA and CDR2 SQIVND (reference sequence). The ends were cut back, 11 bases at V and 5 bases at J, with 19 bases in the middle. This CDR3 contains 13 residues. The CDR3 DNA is TGTGCCTCCCAAAGTAGCGATGTCAACGAGCAGTACTTC. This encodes CASQSSDVNEQYF.

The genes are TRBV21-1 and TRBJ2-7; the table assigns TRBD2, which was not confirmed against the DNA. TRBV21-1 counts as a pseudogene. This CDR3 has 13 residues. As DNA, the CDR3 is TGTGCCAGCACCTGGACTGTAACCTACGAGCAGTACTTC. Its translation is CASTWTVTYEQYF.

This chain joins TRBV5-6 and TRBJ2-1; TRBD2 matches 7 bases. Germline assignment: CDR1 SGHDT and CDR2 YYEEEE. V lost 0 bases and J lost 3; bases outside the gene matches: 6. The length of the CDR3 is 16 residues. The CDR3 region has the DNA TGTGCCAGCAGCTTGGAGGCGGGAGCGATCTACAATGAGCAGTTCTTC. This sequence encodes CASSLEAGAIYNEQFF.

Written as DNA, the CDR3 is TGCGCCAGCAGCCTAACTAGCGGGGGAACCTACAATGAGCAGTTCTTC. Protein sequence: CASSLTSGGTYNEQFF. This chain uses TRBV5-1 with TRBJ2-1; 11 positions match TRBD2. Germline lookup yields CDR1 SGHRS and CDR2 YFSETQ. The CDR3 consists of 16 residues. The V and J ends lost 4 bases and 2 bases, in that order; junction bases with no gene match: 5.

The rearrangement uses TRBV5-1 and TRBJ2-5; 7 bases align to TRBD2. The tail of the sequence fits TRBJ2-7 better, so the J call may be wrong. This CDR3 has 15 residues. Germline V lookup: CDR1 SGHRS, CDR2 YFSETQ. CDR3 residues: CASSFDLAGDYEQYF. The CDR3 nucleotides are TGCGCCAGCAGCTTCGACTTGGCGGGGGACTACGAGCAGTACTTC.

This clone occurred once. This chain's CDR3 is CASSTRTDSTDTQYF. The CDR3 coding sequence is TGCGCCAGCAGCACGCGGACAGATAGCACAGATACGCAGTATTTT. V usage is TRBV5-1 and J usage is TRBJ2-3; tentative D call: TRBD1 (6 bases). Trimming left V 4 bases short and J 0 bases short, with 12 bases between. This CDR3 has 15 amino acids. Per germline, CDR1 SGHRS and CDR2 YFSETQ.

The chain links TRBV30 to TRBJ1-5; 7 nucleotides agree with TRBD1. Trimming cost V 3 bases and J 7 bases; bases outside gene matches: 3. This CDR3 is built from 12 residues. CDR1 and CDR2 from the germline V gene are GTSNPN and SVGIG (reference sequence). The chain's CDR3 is CAWSQGDQPQHF. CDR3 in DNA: TGTGCCTGGAGCCAGGGGGACCAGCCCCAGCATTTT.

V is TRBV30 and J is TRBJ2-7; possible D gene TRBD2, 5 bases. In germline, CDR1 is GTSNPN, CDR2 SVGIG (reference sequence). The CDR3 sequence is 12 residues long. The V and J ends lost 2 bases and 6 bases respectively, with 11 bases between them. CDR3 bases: TGTGCCTGGAGTCCTTTGGGGAGCGAGCAGTACTTC. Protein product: CAWSPLGSEQYF.

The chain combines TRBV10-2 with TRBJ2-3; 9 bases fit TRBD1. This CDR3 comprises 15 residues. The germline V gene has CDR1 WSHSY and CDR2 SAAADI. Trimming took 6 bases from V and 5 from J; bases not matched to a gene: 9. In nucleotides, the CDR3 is TGCGCCAGCAGGGACACAGGGGGCGCGGAAGATACGCAGTATTTT. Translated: CASRDTGGAEDTQYF.

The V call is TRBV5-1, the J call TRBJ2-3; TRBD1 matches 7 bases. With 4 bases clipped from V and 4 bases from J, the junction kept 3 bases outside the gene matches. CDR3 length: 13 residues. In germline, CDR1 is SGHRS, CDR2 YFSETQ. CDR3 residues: CASSRQGSDTQYF. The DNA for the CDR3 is TGCGCCAGCAGCAGACAGGGTTCAGATACGCAGTATTTT.